These 8 T cell receptor beta chains were sequenced from one sample in a study of identifying expanded T cells in peripheral blood (dated by TCRdb to between 2019 and 2020). The method was the immunoSEQ multiplex PCR assay. TCRdb stores this immuneACCESS table with in-frame sequences only. Part of the clones is absent; in the studies checked, under half of the shortfall reflects unresolved V genes, and no reason is known for the rest. This sample lists about 98,000 clones; about 91% were detected once. Jointly, the top ten make up approximately 14% of the sample. Sequenced material: blood. These TCRs come from a person between 18 and 69 years old in good health.

The V and J genes are TRBV18 and TRBJ2-2, with D hard to call. CDR3 length equals 12 residues. Germline assignment: CDR1 KGHSH and CDR2 LQKENI. The germline V and J ends were trimmed by 0 bases and 7 bases, with 3 bases remaining between them. The CDR3 here is CASSPPGGELFF. CDR3 coding DNA: TGTGCCAGCTCACCACCGGGCGGGGAGCTGTTTTTT.

The CDR3 loop reads CASSPGAGNYGYTF. The CDR3 DNA reads TGTGCCAGCAGCCCAGGGGCAGGAAATTATGGCTACACCTTC. The rearrangement uses TRBV7-3 and TRBJ1-2, with D tentatively TRBD1 (6 bases). CDR1 and CDR2 (germline): SGHTA, FQGTGA. Between the trimmed V and J ends, which lost 5 bases and 5 bases, there was a span of 15 bases. The CDR3 sequence is 14 residues long.

This rearrangement joins TRBV5-1 to TRBJ1-2; D possibly corresponds to TRBD1 (5 bases). Deletions cut 3 bases from V and 4 bases from J, with 19 bases between. CDR3 size: 16 residues. Germline loops: CDR1 SGHRS, CDR2 YFSETQ. Here the CDR3 DNA reads TGCGCCAGCAGCTCCTCCGGGACGAAGCCCGTCTATGGCTACACCTTC. Its translation: CASSSSGTKPVYGYTF.

This clone was seen a handful of times. The genes are TRBV19 and TRBJ2-2; 8 positions agree with TRBD1. The V gene end was trimmed by 5 bases and the J gene end by 6 bases; junction bases not matched to a gene: 11. There are 16 residues in the CDR3. The germline V gene has CDR1 LNHDA and CDR2 SQIVND (reference sequence). CDR3 sequence: CASSSLDRVGSGELFF. In DNA, the CDR3 is TGTGCCAGTAGTTCCCTGGACAGGGTGGGATCCGGGGAGCTGTTTTTT.

V is TRBV10-3 and J is TRBJ2-3; 8 bases are shared with TRBD1. The CDR3 loop spans 16 amino acids. J lost 4 bases, V lost 6 bases, and 12 bases had no gene match. The germline CDR1 and CDR2 sequences are ENHRY and SYGVKD. CDR3 sequence reads: CAIRRAAGGSPDTQYF. The CDR3 bases are TGTGCCATCAGACGGGCGGCAGGGGGCAGCCCAGATACGCAGTATTTT.

The chain recombines TRBV5-1 with TRBJ1-5; D not certain. Germline V gene lookup returns CDR1 SGHRS and CDR2 YFSETQ. CDR3 size: 15 residues. Between the trimmed V and J ends, which lost 7 bases and 3 bases, there was a span of 17 bases. The CDR3 sequence is CASREGNTANQPQHF. The CDR3 coding sequence is TGCGCCAGCCGGGAAGGAAACACCGCCAATCAGCCCCAGCATTTT.

The chain employs TRBV19 and TRBJ1-5; 11 bases fit TRBD1. The junction had 6 bases not matched to a gene; V was cut back by 8 bases and J by 0 bases. CDR3 length: 16 amino acids. Germline CDR1 LNHDA, CDR2 SQIVND (reference sequence). In DNA, the CDR3 is TGTGCCAGTGGGGGACAGGGGGGATATAGCAATCAGCCCCAGCATTTT. Protein product: CASGGQGGYSNQPQHF.

The chain uses TRBV7-2 and TRBJ1-2; a possible D gene is TRBD1 (5 bases). The CDR3 loop spans 18 amino acids. Germline loops: CDR1 SGHTA, CDR2 FQGNSA. Trimming cost V 1 base and J 2 bases, with 20 bases left between them. CDR3 in DNA: TGTGCCAGCAGCTTAGTAGTGGGTCTTCCCGGGGCGAACTATGGCTACACCTTC. It encodes CASSLVVGLPGANYGYTF.